These 21 T cell receptor beta chains were all obtained from the same sample, sequenced in a study of cytomegalovirus exposure and HLA in healthy donors. PCR amplification relied on 60 Vbeta primers (plus 13 Jbeta primers). The data were produced by immunoSEQ multiplex PCR, yet TCRdb's version contains in-frame clones alone and is incomplete. This sample has roughly 120,000 clones; over 70% occur once, and the top ten carry 9.5% to 13%. The material sequenced was PBMCs. The receptors were sampled from a woman between 45 and 65 years old in good health and CMV-seropositive.

J is TRBJ2-2 and V is TRBV5-1, with 8 bases matching TRBD2. The trim removed 3 bases at V and 7 bases at J, leaving 14 bases unmatched. Germline V lookup: CDR1 SGHRS, CDR2 YFSETQ. The CDR3 is 17 amino acids. The CDR3 sequence is CASSWTGGPNSGGELFF. CDR3 in DNA: TGCGCCAGCAGCTGGACGGGAGGGCCAAATTCAGGCGGGGAGCTGTTTTTT.

The chain links TRBV5-1 to TRBJ1-1; D is perhaps TRBD1 (6 bases). Germline CDR1 reads SGHRS; CDR2 reads YFSETQ. V was clipped by 4 bases and J by 2 bases, with 18 bases between them. The CDR3 is 16 amino acids. The CDR3 here is CASSLGQTVQNTEAFF. As DNA, the CDR3 is TGCGCCAGCAGCCTAGGACAGACAGTCCAAAACACTGAAGCTTTCTTT.

The chain is built from TRBV6-1 and TRBJ1-5, with a weak D call TRBD1 (6 bases). This CDR3 is built from 14 residues. Germline-derived CDR1 and CDR2 are MNHNS and SASEGT. Trimming removed 3 bases from V and 7 bases from J, with 13 bases in between. CDR3 bases: TGTGCCAGCAGTGACATGCAGGGGTACCAGCCCCAGCATTTT. Its protein product is CASSDMQGYQPQHF.

The gene calls are TRBV5-1 and TRBJ2-1, with 10 bases aligning to TRBD1. The CDR3 sequence is 15 residues long. Losses at the gene ends were 0 bases for V and 8 bases for J; bases not matched to a gene: 5. CDR1 and CDR2 from the germline V gene are SGHRS and YFSETQ. CDR3 coding DNA: TGCGCCAGCAGCTTGGGGCGGACAGGGGGTGATGAGCAGTTCTTC. It encodes CASSLGRTGGDEQFF.

This clone has only a few counts. At one end the junction does not follow the germline gene, possibly because of a read error. The chain uses TRBV2 and TRBJ1-1, with D possibly being TRBD1 (6 bases). This CDR3 has 15 residues. Germline CDR1 reads SNHLY; CDR2 reads FYNNEI. The DNA of the CDR3 is TGTACCAGCAGTGACCAGGGGCCGGCCCTAAGTGAAGCTTTCTTT. Translation gives CTSSDQGPALSEAFF. The whole variable domain, filled in from reference TRBV2 and TRBJ1-1, reads EPEVTQTPSHQVTQMGQEVILRCVPISNHLYFYWYRQILGQKVEFLVSFYNNEISEKSEIFDDQFSVERPDGSNFTLKIRSTKLEDSAMYFCTSSDQGPALSEAFFGQGTRLTVV.

The chain employs TRBV13 and TRBJ2-1; 13 positions agree with TRBD2. Germline V gene data show CDR1 as PRHDT and CDR2 as FYEKMQ (reference sequence). V lost 8 bases and J lost 5; bases outside the gene matches: 3. The length of the CDR3 is 14 residues. The CDR3 region has the DNA TGTGCCAGCGGACTAGCGGGGGACAACAATGAGCAGTTCTTC. Protein product: CASGLAGDNNEQFF.

The CDR3 DNA sequence: TGCGCCAGCAGCCAAGATTTGACAGGGACAAATCAGCCCCAGCATTTT. As protein: CASSQDLTGTNQPQHF. V usage is TRBV4-1 and J usage is TRBJ1-5, with 7 bases aligning to TRBD1. The CDR3 consists of 16 residues. In germline, CDR1 is MGHRA, CDR2 YSYEKL. V gave up 0 bases and J gave up 4 bases; unmatched junction bases: 6.

This clone was counted between two and nine times. The genes are TRBV7-6 and TRBJ2-3; D gene uncertain. Germline CDR1 reads SGHVS; CDR2 reads FNYEAQ. The length of the CDR3 is 15 residues. V was cut by 2 bases and J by 2 bases, with 11 bases left in between. CDR3 amino acids: CASSLRSPSTDTQYF. The CDR3 DNA sequence: TGTGCCAGCAGCTTACGAAGCCCATCCACAGATACGCAGTATTTT.

Concerning this clone itself: The same CDR3 arises from other DNA sequences in this sample as well. V gene TRBV28 combines with J gene TRBJ1-1; a weak D match, TRBD1 (5 bases). Germline V gene lookup returns CDR1 MDHEN and CDR2 SYDVKM. This CDR3 contains 12 residues. V lost 6 bases to trimming and J lost 4 bases, with 9 bases between them. The CDR3 DNA reads TGTGCCAGCAGAACAGGTCCCACTGAAGCTTTCTTT. As protein: CASRTGPTEAFF. The full variable domain, with the rest looked up from reference TRBV28 and TRBJ1-1, is DVKVTQSSRYLVKRTGEKVFLECVQDMDHENMFWYRQDPGLGLRLIYFSYDVKMKEKGDIPEGYSVSREKKERFSLILESASTNQTSMYLCASRTGPTEAFFGQGTRLTVV.

The genes are TRBV4-2 and TRBJ1-3; D remains unclear. The CDR3 extends over 14 amino acids. The germline V gene encodes CDR1 LGHNA and CDR2 YNFKEQ. V lost 6 bases, J lost 3 bases, and 12 bases lay in between. The CDR3 region has the DNA TGTGCCAGCAGTCCTAACTTAGTTGGAAACACCATATATTTT. Translation: CASSPNLVGNTIYF.

The rearrangement links TRBV6-5 to TRBJ1-4, with TRBD1 identical over 8 bases. Germline V gene lookup returns CDR1 MNHEY and CDR2 SVGAGI. J gave up 8 bases and V 0 bases, and 8 bases lay outside the gene matches. The CDR3 spans 16 residues. CDR3 nucleotide sequence: TGTGCCAGCAGTTACTCGTCGACAGGGGTACGGGAAAAACTGTTTTTT. Amino acid sequence: CASSYSSTGVREKLFF.

V usage is TRBV7-3 and J usage is TRBJ1-1; D is uncertain. Trimming stripped 0 bases from V and 10 bases from J, with 12 bases between. Germline assignment: CDR1 SGHTA and CDR2 FQGTGA. The CDR3 contains 13 residues. CDR3 coding DNA: TGTGCCAGCAGCTTAACGCAGGAGGGTAGAGCTTTCTTT. Residues: CASSLTQEGRAFF.

The rearrangement uses TRBV6-1 and TRBJ1-4; maybe TRBD1 (6 bases). Trimming removed 2 bases from V and 8 bases from J, with 15 bases in between. Germline CDR1 reads MNHNS; CDR2 reads SASEGT. This CDR3 region has 15 residues. Here the CDR3 DNA reads TGTGCCAGCAGTGAATGGACAGAGGTCGGCGAAAAACTGTTTTTT. Protein product: CASSEWTEVGEKLFF.

The genes are TRBV9 and TRBJ2-2, with D possibly matching TRBD2 (6 bases). This CDR3 comprises 16 residues. The germline CDR1 and CDR2 sequences are SGDLS and YYNGEE. The germline V and J ends were trimmed by 1 base and 5 bases, with 15 bases remaining between them. The CDR3 coding sequence is TGTGCCAGCAGCGTATCTTGGGCTGGGGGGACCGGGGAGCTGTTTTTT. Translation gives CASSVSWAGGTGELFF.

This clone was picked up a small number of times. The genes are TRBV10-3 and TRBJ2-6; D is perhaps TRBD1 (6 bases). The CDR3 has 15 residues. Trimming left V 3 bases short and J 0 bases short, with 6 bases between. CDR1 and CDR2 from the germline V gene are ENHRY and SYGVKD. The DNA of the CDR3 is TGTGCCATCAGTGAAGGGGGCTCTGGGGCCAACGTCCTGACTTTC. Its protein is CAISEGGSGANVLTF.

The chain couples TRBV6-5 to TRBJ2-7, with 8 bases lining up with TRBD2. The V gene end was trimmed by 6 bases and the J gene end by 0 bases; junction bases not matched to a gene: 7. CDR1 and CDR2 (germline): MNHEY, SVGAGI. CDR3 size: 15 residues. The CDR3 is CASRNGGAPSYEQYF. The CDR3 region has the DNA TGTGCCAGCAGAAACGGGGGGGCACCCTCCTACGAGCAGTACTTC.

The rearrangement joins TRBV5-1 to TRBJ2-3; tentatively, D is TRBD2 (7 bases). Trimming cost V 0 bases and J 2 bases, with 16 bases left between them. The CDR3 extends over 17 amino acids. The germline V gene has CDR1 SGHRS and CDR2 YFSETQ. CDR3 in amino acids: CASSLVRTGGATDTQYF. CDR3 sequence (DNA): TGCGCCAGCAGCTTGGTCCGGACTGGGGGGGCCACAGATACGCAGTATTTT.

The table lists this clone with a few counts. The chain carries TRBV10-3 and TRBJ2-5; 14 bases are a match to TRBD2. With the DNA end fitting TRBJ2-7 better, the J assignment may be wrong. The CDR3 is made up of 16 amino acids. Germline loops: CDR1 ENHRY, CDR2 SYGVKD. DNA for the CDR3: TGTGCCATCAGAGGCGGTGGGACTAGCGGGAGCTACGAGCAGTACTTC. This encodes CAIRGGGTSGSYEQYF.

This clone was seen a handful of times. V and J are TRBV5-1 and TRBJ1-4; 10 nucleotides agree with TRBD1. The length of the CDR3 is 14 residues. V lost 7 bases to trimming and J lost 6 bases; unmatched junction nucleotides: 6. The V gene's germline CDR1 is SGHRS and CDR2 YFSETQ. CDR3 DNA: TGCGCCAGCGCGAAGACAGGGGGCGATGAAAAACTGTTTTTT. Amino acids: CASAKTGGDEKLFF.

The rearrangement links TRBV6-5 to TRBJ1-2; 9 bases line up with TRBD1. Germline CDR1 reads MNHEY; CDR2 reads SVGAGI. V lost 6 bases to trimming and J lost 7 bases; unmatched junction nucleotides: 6. The length of the CDR3 is 13 residues. The CDR3 DNA reads TGTGCCAGCAGCCCACAGGGGGCGACTGGCTACACCTTC. Its protein product is CASSPQGATGYTF.

This clone was detected only once. This chain connects TRBV19 to TRBJ2-3; maybe TRBD1 (5 bases). The CDR3 contains 15 residues. Trimming cost V 1 base and J 2 bases, with 10 bases left between them. Looked up from germline, CDR1 is LNHDA and CDR2 is SQIVND (reference sequence). This chain's CDR3 is CASSIGGFNTDTQYF. DNA of the CDR3: TGTGCCAGTAGTATAGGGGGCTTCAACACAGATACGCAGTATTTT.